A single sample is the source of the 22 T cell receptor beta chains below, sequenced in a study of tumor-infiltrating lymphocytes in oesophageal squamous cell carcinoma. Each CDR3 protein gets one entry after TCRdb re-called the PCR reads with MiXCR. Here the sample spans around 12,000 distinct CDR3 sequences, 51% being singletons. The sample was blood. The source is a female donor with esophageal squamous cell carcinoma.

This clonotype has just a few counts. The V and J genes are TRBV30 and TRBJ2-1; D may be TRBD1 (6 bases). The J call is doubtful: the DNA matches TRBJ2-7 better. The CDR3 has 14 residues. From germline, CDR1 is GTSNPN and CDR2 SVGIG (reference sequence). CDR3 sequence reads: CAWSFTGIPYEQYF. The CDR3 DNA reads TGTGCCTGGAGTTTCACAGGGATTCCCTACGAGCAGTACTTC.

This clonotype was seen only a few times. This chain links TRBV7-3 with TRBJ2-1, with 9 bases lining up with TRBD1. CDR3 length: 16 amino acids. Per the germline V gene, CDR1 is SGHTA and CDR2 is FQGTGA. Unmatched junction bases numbered 9, after V lost 1 base and J lost 8 bases. The CDR3 DNA sequence: TGTGCCAGCAGCTTAAATCTGGACAGGGGCTCCGATGAGCAGTTCTTC. Amino acids: CASSLNLDRGSDEQFF.

The chain couples TRBV7-6 to TRBJ1-2; D is ambiguous. This CDR3 region has 12 residues. Germline V lookup: CDR1 SGHVS, CDR2 FNYEAQ. V gave up 6 bases and J gave up 3 bases, with 8 bases separating them. The CDR3 region is CASRVDYYGYTF. The CDR3 coding sequence is TGTGCCAGCAGGGTAGACTACTATGGCTACACCTTC.

The V and J genes are TRBV7-2 and TRBJ2-1; a weak D match, TRBD2 (5 bases). Germline V gene sequence: CDR1 SGHTA, CDR2 FQGNSA. The CDR3 runs 13 residues. The V end was cut by 2 bases, the J end by 8 bases, with 10 bases between. The CDR3 nucleotides read TGTGCCAGCAGCTTACAGGTGCGGGATGAGCAGTTCTTC. It yields the protein CASSLQVRDEQFF.

The chain has TRBV24-1 and TRBJ2-3; 14 nucleotides agree with TRBD2. This CDR3 spans 17 amino acids. J was trimmed by 6 bases and V by 8 bases; bases with no gene match: 12. In germline, CDR1 is KGHDR, CDR2 SFDVKD. The CDR3 loop reads CATNTGTSGGLGDTQYF. CDR3 bases: TGTGCCACCAACACTGGGACTAGCGGGGGACTCGGGGATACGCAGTATTTT.

The rearrangement links TRBV5-4 to TRBJ2-1; the match to TRBD2 covers 12 bases. With the DNA end fitting TRBJ2-7 better, the J assignment may be wrong. The CDR3 is 16 amino acids. Germline V gene data show CDR1 as SGHNT and CDR2 as YYREEE (reference sequence). CDR3 in amino acids: CASSPGLAGTFWEQYF. The CDR3, as DNA: TGTGCCAGCAGCCCCGGACTAGCGGGGACGTTCTGGGAGCAGTACTTC.

There are many counts of this clonotype. CDR3 sequence (DNA): TGTGCCAGTCAAACGGGGGCAGGGATGAACACTGAAGCTTTCTTT. Translating it yields CASQTGAGMNTEAFF. The gene calls are TRBV6-1 and TRBJ1-1; D is possibly TRBD1 (6 bases). V was clipped by 9 bases and J by 0 bases, with 17 bases between them. CDR1 MNHNS and CDR2 SASEGT come from the germline V gene. This CDR3 comprises 15 residues.

The chain recombines TRBV4-2 with TRBJ2-6; tentative D call: TRBD2 (5 bases). CDR1 LGHNA and CDR2 YNFKEQ come from the germline V gene. CDR3 length: 16 residues. Trimming took 0 bases from V and 0 from J, leaving 6 bases between them. In DNA, the CDR3 is TGTGCCAGCAGCCAAGAACGGGGCTCTGGGGCCAACGTCCTGACTTTC. Translating it yields CASSQERGSGANVLTF.

The genes are TRBV7-1 and TRBJ2-7, with 10 positions matching TRBD1. TRBV7-1 is treated as an ORF (open reading frame) with a function not yet certain. The ends lost 3 bases at V and 2 bases at J; junction bases unmatched: 10. The CDR3 has 17 residues. CDR3 nucleotides: TGTGCCAGCAGCTCTCCCACCGGGACAGGGGTAACCTACGAGCAGTACTTC. The encoded protein is CASSSPTGTGVTYEQYF.

In the case of this clonotype: The conserved phenylalanine or tryptophan is not found at the CDR3 terminus, so this likely reflects a read error. The DNA is omitted, as the CDR3 cannot be located on it reliably, and the CDR3 follows TCRdb's listing. The chain has TRBV7-6 and TRBJ2-7; no check of the table's D call, TRBD1, against the DNA was made. The CDR3 numbers 15 amino acids, ends counted. Germline lookup yields CDR1 SGHVS and CDR2 FNYEAQ. The CDR3 loop reads CASSLKGQSAQYFGS.

Ten or more counts support this clonotype. The chain uses TRBV19 and TRBJ2-3; tentative D call: TRBD2 (5 bases). CDR3 size: 16 residues. V lost 5 bases to trimming and J lost 0 bases, with 15 bases between them. Germline V gene sequence: CDR1 LNHDA, CDR2 SQIVND (reference sequence). The CDR3 DNA follows: TGTGCCAGTAGTCCTCGGGCAGCGGTTAGCACAGATACGCAGTATTTT. Residues: CASSPRAAVSTDTQYF.

This clonotype came up a few times. The chain has TRBV28 and TRBJ2-6; no clear D. This CDR3 region has 15 residues. The V gene lost 6 bases and the J gene lost 2 bases, with 11 bases spanning the gap. Germline V gene lookup returns CDR1 MDHEN and CDR2 SYDVKM. CDR3 DNA sequence: TGTGCCAGCAGCCCAGGTTCTGCTGGGGCCAACGTCCTGACTTTC. Translated, it gives CASSPGSAGANVLTF.

The J gene is TRBJ1-6, the V gene TRBV7-4, with D unresolved. Germline V gene lookup returns CDR1 SGHVT and CDR2 SQSDAQ. V was cut by 4 bases and J by 8 bases, with 3 bases left in between. This CDR3 is built from 11 residues. CDR3 protein: CASSSDSPLHF. CDR3 nucleotide sequence: TGTGCCAGCAGCTCAGATTCACCCCTCCACTTT.

Regarding this clonotype: The conserved phenylalanine or tryptophan is not found at the CDR3 terminus, so this likely reflects a read error. It is unclear where the CDR3 begins or ends on the DNA, so no DNA is shown, and the CDR3 is as TCRdb lists it. The chain recombines TRBV5-4 with TRBJ2-7; whether TRBD1, the table's D call, matches the DNA was not checked. Both ends counted, the CDR3 spans 18 residues. From germline, CDR1 is SGHNT and CDR2 YYREEE (reference sequence). CDR3 protein: CASSPGGSRTAYEQYFGS.

This clonotype was recorded a few times. The V and J genes are TRBV30 and TRBJ2-1; D is ambiguous. V was shortened by 5 bases and J by 3 bases, with 14 bases between the two germline ends. Germline loops: CDR1 GTSNPN, CDR2 SVGIG (reference sequence). The CDR3 runs 14 residues. In nucleotides, the CDR3 is TGTGCCTGGGGTGGGTCAATACTCTACAATGAGCAGTTCTTC. It translates to CAWGGSILYNEQFF.

The chain has TRBV7-2 and TRBJ2-5; D is unresolved. The CDR3 has 14 residues. Trimming removed 1 base at V and 2 bases at J, with 8 bases between. CDR1 and CDR2 (germline): SGHTA, FQGNSA. CDR3 nucleotides: TGTGCCAGCAGCTTAGAGGTGAATCAAGAGACCCAGTACTTC. Translating it yields CASSLEVNQETQYF.

The chain recombines TRBV7-8 with TRBJ1-3; 8 nucleotides line up with TRBD1. The CDR3 totals 15 residues. In germline, CDR1 is SGHVS, CDR2 FQNEAQ. Germline trimming cut 2 bases from V and 4 bases from J; bases unmatched to any gene: 4. The CDR3, as DNA: TGTGCCAGCAGCTTAAACAGGGACAGGGGAAACACCATATATTTT. Residues: CASSLNRDRGNTIYF.

The rearrangement joins TRBV7-6 to TRBJ2-5, with TRBD2 matching 13 bases. V was clipped by 0 bases and J by 4 bases; unmatched bases: 11. The CDR3 spans 19 residues. Germline CDR1 and CDR2: SGHVS and FNYEAQ. CDR3 region: CASSLAPFTSGRAGETQYF. For the CDR3, the DNA is TGTGCCAGCAGCTTAGCCCCCTTTACTAGCGGGAGGGCCGGAGAGACCCAGTACTTC.

V is TRBV7-2 and J is TRBJ2-2; TRBD1 is a possible D gene (6 bases). This CDR3 contains 15 residues. Germline V gene sequence: CDR1 SGHTA, CDR2 FQGNSA. The V end lost 5 bases, the J end lost 4 bases, and 14 bases lay between the germline ends. The DNA for the CDR3 is TGTGCCAGCAGCCGGACAGTGGCGACCACCGGGGAGCTGTTTTTT. Its protein product is CASSRTVATTGELFF.

The chain combines TRBV7-3 with TRBJ2-1; D perhaps matches TRBD2 (5 bases). The CDR3 totals 14 residues. Germline V gives CDR1 SGHTA, CDR2 FQGTGA. V was clipped by 0 bases and J by 4 bases, with 7 bases between them. CDR3 amino acids: CASSLTGVYNEQFF. The CDR3, as DNA: TGTGCCAGCAGCTTAACGGGAGTATACAATGAGCAGTTCTTC.

This clonotype was counted between two and nine times. The V call is TRBV7-3, the J call TRBJ2-1, with a possible D match to TRBD2 (7 bases). The J call may be wrong; the DNA end is better matched by TRBJ2-3. The CDR3 is made up of 14 amino acids. The germline gives CDR1 SGHTA, CDR2 FQGTGA. In nucleotides, the CDR3 is TGTGCCAGCACCCTAGGGGGGGGCTCAGATACGCAGTATTTT. Its protein is CASTLGGGSDTQYF.

Remarks on this clonotype: An end of the junction does not agree with germline; a read error may underlie this. This sequence joins TRBV7-2 and TRBJ2-2, with D perhaps being TRBD1 or TRBD2 (5 bases each). The V gene's germline CDR1 is SGHTA and CDR2 FQGNSA. The CDR3 runs 14 residues. The CDR3 spells CASSSSQGSGALFF. CDR3 bases: TGTGCCAGCAGCTCCTCGCAGGGATCCGGGGCGCTGTTTTTT.